This T cell receptor (beta chain) appears in the sequencing data of a study of shared clonotypes between healthy human individuals. Study-level background: A donor's plate count was three for CD4 naive and three for CD4 memory; CD8 naive had two and CD8 memory one.

Whole-study findings and limits: Sequencing depth was expected to influence donor clonotype sharing.

Note on this clone: Its antigen is still unknown.

For each subset, genomic DNA was distributed in equal portions over several immunoSEQ plates. The authors loaded roughly 180 ng DNA, 25,000 to 30,000 T cell genomes, into sorted-subset replicate PCRs. Data came from immunoSEQ multiplex PCR; TCRdb stores just in-frame clones and leaves some out. Of fewer than 2.5 million clones listed, 93% are singletons. The length of the CDR3 is 15 residues. The germline V gene encodes CDR1 SGHKS and CDR2 YYEKEE (reference sequence). V lost 0 bases and J 4 bases, leaving 11 bases between the germline ends. This clonotype originated in a man between 18 and 29 years old in good health. Some clones in this sample may be carry-over from other donors' samples. The chain uses TRBV5-5 and TRBJ1-5; D uncertain. Sequenced material: naive CD4+ T cells from PBMCs. Documented subset: CD45RA+ positively selected. The CDR3 region has the DNA TGTGCCAGCAGCTTGGGAGACACTTCTAATCAGCCCCAGCATTTT. Its protein product is CASSLGDTSNQPQHF.